This record covers a single T cell receptor (beta chain). Its specificity is unknown. This specimen comes from a study of human T cells and chemical hapten exposure. On the study more broadly: Women made up most patients, who had alopecia areata, totalis or universalis. Study-wide findings and caveats: Among TCRs, those above 1 in 1000 frequency were unaffected by DPC sensitization. Expanded TCRs clustered into significantly more large CDR3 similarity groups than controls, the analysis revealed.

Indicated time point: pre-sensitization, week 0. Documented treatment: therapeutic diphenylcyclopropenone sensitization with weekly scalp DPC. Original processing methods: Counting gave a median of around 89,000 TCRs per sample, with values ranging from about 23,224 to 700,000. From the RACE reads, TCRdb called clonotypes with MiXCR, one entry per CDR3 protein. It is TCRdb's table, rather than the study itself, that gives the V and J calls and clone size. The sample shows about 120,000 distinct CDR3 sequences, around an eighth of them seen only once. This TCR was recovered from a woman aged 18-29 years with alopecia areata. Some clones in this sample may be carry-over from other donors' samples. The specimen comprised whole blood, sampled in connection with sensitization to the hapten diphenylcyclopropenone (DPC).

CDR3: CASSAYSGVKAFF. Here the CDR3 DNA reads TGCGCCAGCAGCGCCTACAGTGGGGTGAAGGCTTTCTTT. The genes are TRBV5-1 and TRBJ1-1; no firm D call. V was pared by 4 bases and J by 11 bases, with 18 bases between. The germline V gene has CDR1 SGHRS and CDR2 YFSETQ. The CDR3 contains 13 residues.